The entry below describes one T cell receptor beta chain. Clones were sequenced by immunoSEQ multiplex PCR, and TCRdb holds only the in-frame ones, with some missing. The sample lists some 16,000 clones; just under 95% were seen once. The CDR3 length is 17 residues. Trimming shortened V by 1 base and J by 1 base, and 11 bases separated the two germline ends. The germline CDR1 and CDR2 sequences are LGHNA and YSLEER. This sample is drawn from a study of blood T cell repertoires in COVID-19. Study-wide background: The origin of the acute and convalescent COVID-19 samples was the United States, Italy and Spain. T cells, B-cell-depleted T cells, or PBMCs supplied cDNA or gDNA.

The receptor comes from a human donor in a cohort sampled during active COVID-19. Input material: peripheral blood. V usage is TRBV4-3 and J usage is TRBJ2-6; TRBD1 is a possible D gene (6 bases). This CDR3 is CASSQGTTGSGANVLTF. The CDR3 DNA reads as TGCGCCAGCAGCCAAGGAACCACAGGGTCTGGGGCCAACGTCCTGACTTTC.